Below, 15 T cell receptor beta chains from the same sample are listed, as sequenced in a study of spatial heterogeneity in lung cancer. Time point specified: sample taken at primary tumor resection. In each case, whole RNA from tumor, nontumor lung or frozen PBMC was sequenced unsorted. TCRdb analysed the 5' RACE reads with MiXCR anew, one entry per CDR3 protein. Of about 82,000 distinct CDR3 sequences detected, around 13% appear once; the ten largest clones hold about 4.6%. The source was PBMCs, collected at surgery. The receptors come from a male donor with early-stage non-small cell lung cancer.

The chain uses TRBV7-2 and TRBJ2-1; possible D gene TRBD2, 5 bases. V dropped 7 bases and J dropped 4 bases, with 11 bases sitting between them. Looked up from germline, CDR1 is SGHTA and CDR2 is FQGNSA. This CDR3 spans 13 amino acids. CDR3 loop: CASTPGGYNEQFF. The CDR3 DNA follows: TGTGCCAGCACCCCGGGCGGGTACAATGAGCAGTTCTTC.

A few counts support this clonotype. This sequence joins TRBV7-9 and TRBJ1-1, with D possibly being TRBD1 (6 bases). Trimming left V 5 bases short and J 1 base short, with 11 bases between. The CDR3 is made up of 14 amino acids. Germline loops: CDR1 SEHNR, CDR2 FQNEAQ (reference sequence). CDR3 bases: TGTGCCAGCAGCGTCCAACAGGGGAACACTGAAGCTTTCTTT. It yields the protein CASSVQQGNTEAFF.

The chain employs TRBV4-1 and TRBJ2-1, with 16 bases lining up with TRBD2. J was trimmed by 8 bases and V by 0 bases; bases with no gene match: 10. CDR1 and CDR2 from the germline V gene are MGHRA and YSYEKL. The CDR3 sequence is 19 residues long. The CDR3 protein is CASSQEIGTSGRAWDEQFF. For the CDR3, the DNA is TGCGCCAGCAGCCAAGAAATAGGGACTAGCGGGAGGGCGTGGGATGAGCAGTTCTTC.

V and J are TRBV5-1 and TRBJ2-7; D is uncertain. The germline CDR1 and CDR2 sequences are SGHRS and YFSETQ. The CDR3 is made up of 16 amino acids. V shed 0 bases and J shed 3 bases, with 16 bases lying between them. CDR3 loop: CASSLGSETPVYEQYF. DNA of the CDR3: TGCGCCAGCAGCTTGGGAAGTGAGACACCGGTCTACGAGCAGTACTTC.

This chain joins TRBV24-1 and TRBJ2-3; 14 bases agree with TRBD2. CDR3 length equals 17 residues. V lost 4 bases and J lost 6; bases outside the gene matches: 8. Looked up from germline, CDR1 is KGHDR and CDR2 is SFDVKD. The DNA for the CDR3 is TGTGCCACCAGTGACCTGACTAGCGGGGGGGGAGGGGATACGCAGTATTTT. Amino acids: CATSDLTSGGGGDTQYF.

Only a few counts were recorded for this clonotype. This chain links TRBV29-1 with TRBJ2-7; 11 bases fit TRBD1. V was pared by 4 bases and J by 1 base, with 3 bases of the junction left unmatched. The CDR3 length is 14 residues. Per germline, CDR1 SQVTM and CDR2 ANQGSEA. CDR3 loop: CSVAGTGGSYEQYF. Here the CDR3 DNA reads TGCAGCGTTGCGGGGACAGGGGGTTCCTACGAGCAGTACTTC.

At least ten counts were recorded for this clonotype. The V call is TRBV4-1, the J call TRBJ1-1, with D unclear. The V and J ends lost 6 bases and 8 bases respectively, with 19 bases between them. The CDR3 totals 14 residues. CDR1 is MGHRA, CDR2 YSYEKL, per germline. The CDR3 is CASSPRDLGGEAFF. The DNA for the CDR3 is TGCGCCAGCAGTCCCCGGGATCTCGGCGGGGAAGCTTTCTTT.

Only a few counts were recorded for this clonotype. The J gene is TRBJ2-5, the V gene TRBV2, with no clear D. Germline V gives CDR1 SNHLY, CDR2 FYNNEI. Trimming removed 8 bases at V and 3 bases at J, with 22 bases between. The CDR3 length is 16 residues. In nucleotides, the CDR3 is TGTGCCAGCCTCCTATTTCAAAATACTCAAGAAGAGACCCAGTACTTC. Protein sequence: CASLLFQNTQEETQYF.

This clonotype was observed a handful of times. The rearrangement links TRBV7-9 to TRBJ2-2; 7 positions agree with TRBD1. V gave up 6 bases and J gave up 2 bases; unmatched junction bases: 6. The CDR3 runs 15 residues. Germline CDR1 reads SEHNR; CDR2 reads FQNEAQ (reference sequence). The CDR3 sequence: CASRRSGGNTGELFF. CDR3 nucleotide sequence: TGTGCCAGCAGACGATCAGGGGGAAACACCGGGGAGCTGTTTTTT. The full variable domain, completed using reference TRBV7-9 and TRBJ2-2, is DTGVSQNPRHKITKRGQNVTFRCDPISEHNRLYWYRQTLGQGPEFLTYFQNEAQLEKSRLLSDRFSAERPKGSFSTLEIQRTEQGDSAMYLCASRRSGGNTGELFFGEGSRLTVL.

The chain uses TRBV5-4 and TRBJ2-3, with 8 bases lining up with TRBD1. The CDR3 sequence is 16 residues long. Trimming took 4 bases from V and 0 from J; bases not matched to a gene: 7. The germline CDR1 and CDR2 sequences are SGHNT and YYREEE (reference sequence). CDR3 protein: CASSPGQGQSTDTQYF. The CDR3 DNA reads TGTGCCAGCAGCCCCGGACAGGGACAGAGCACAGATACGCAGTATTTT. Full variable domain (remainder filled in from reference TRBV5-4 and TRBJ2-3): ETGVTQSPTHLIKTRGQQVTLRCSSQSGHNTVSWYQQALGQGPQFIFQYYREEENGRGNFPPRFSGLQFPNYSSELNVNALELDDSALYLCASSPGQGQSTDTQYFGPGTRLTVL.

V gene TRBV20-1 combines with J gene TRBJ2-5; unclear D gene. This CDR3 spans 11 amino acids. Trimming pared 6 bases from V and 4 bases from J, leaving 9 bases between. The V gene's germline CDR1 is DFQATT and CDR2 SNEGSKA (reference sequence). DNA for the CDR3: TGCAGTGCCGAAGGGTTAGAGACCCAGTACTTC. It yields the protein CSAEGLETQYF.

The CDR3 spells CASSLRGKEREGRPFF. CDR3 in DNA: TGTGCCAGCAGCTTACGGGGGAAGGAGCGGGAGGGTCGCCCGTTCTTC. V gene TRBV7-3 combines with J gene TRBJ2-1; TRBD2 matches 10 bases. CDR1 is SGHTA and CDR2 is FQGTGA in the germline V gene. The ends lost 2 bases at V and 15 bases at J; junction bases unmatched: 16. The CDR3 loop spans 16 amino acids.

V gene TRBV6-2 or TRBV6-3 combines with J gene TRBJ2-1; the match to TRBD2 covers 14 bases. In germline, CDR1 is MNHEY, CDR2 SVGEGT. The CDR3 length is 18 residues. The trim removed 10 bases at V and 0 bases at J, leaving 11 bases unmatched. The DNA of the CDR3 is TGTGCCACTTTGGGACTAGCGGGAGTTCTAGGCTCCTACAATGAGCAGTTCTTC. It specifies CATLGLAGVLGSYNEQFF.

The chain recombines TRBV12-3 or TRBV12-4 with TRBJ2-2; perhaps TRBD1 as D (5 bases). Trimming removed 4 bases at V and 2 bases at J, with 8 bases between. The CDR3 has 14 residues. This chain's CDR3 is CASSWTPNTGELFF. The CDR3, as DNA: TGTGCCAGCAGTTGGACACCAAACACCGGGGAGCTGTTTTTT.

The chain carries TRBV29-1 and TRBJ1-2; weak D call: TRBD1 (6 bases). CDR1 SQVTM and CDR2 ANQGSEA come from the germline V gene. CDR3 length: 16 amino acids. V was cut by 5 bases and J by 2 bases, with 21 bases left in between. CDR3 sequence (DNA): TGCAGCGTTCCAATTCCCGGGCAGGGGAGAAACTATGGCTACACCTTC. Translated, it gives CSVPIPGQGRNYGYTF.